This T cell receptor (beta chain) was documented in a study of glioma-infiltrating T cells after dendritic cell vaccination. Study overall: Patients had newly diagnosed or recurrent glioblastoma and received dendritic cell vaccines.

V lost 5 bases, J lost 3 bases, and 8 bases lay in between. Germline V gene sequence: CDR1 MNHNS, CDR2 SASEGT. This CDR3 contains 12 residues. The assay was immunoSEQ multiplex PCR, and TCRdb's table has in-frame clones only and misses some. Of about 87,000 clones listed, about 90% are singletons. This TCR was recovered from a human donor with glioblastoma. The V gene is TRBV6-1, the J gene TRBJ2-7; no definite D call. The sequencing here drew on blood, taken before dendritic cell vaccination. This CDR3 is CASSSSYYEQYF. CDR3 coding DNA: TGTGCCAGCAGTTCTTCCTACTACGAGCAGTACTTC.